This TCR beta chain stems from a study of T cell responses to AZD1222 COVID-19 vaccine. Study-level findings and limits: Donor demographics were predominantly white British with a female majority; clonal diversity may be underestimated. Researchers report vaccine-associated CD4 TCRs spanning spike, with dominance at 160-218 and 743-854. Only after the peak T cell response were repertoires sampled.

TCRdb's copy holds only in-frame clones and misses some; the assay was immunoSEQ multiplex PCR. Here the sample spans around 100,000 clones, roughly 89% being singletons. As concerns this clone: Its antigen is as yet unknown. Sequence at one end of the junction differs from germline and may be a read error.

The source of this sequence is an adult in good health. The sample consisted of peripheral blood, taken on day 0 of AZD1222 vaccination.

CDR3 residues: CASSIGDQLRRF. CDR3 DNA sequence: TGTGCCAGCAGCATAGGAGATCAATTACGCCGGTTC. The gene calls are TRBV25-1 and TRBJ2-7; D is unclear. Germline CDR1 is MGHDK and CDR2 is SYGVNS. The CDR3 extends over 12 amino acids.